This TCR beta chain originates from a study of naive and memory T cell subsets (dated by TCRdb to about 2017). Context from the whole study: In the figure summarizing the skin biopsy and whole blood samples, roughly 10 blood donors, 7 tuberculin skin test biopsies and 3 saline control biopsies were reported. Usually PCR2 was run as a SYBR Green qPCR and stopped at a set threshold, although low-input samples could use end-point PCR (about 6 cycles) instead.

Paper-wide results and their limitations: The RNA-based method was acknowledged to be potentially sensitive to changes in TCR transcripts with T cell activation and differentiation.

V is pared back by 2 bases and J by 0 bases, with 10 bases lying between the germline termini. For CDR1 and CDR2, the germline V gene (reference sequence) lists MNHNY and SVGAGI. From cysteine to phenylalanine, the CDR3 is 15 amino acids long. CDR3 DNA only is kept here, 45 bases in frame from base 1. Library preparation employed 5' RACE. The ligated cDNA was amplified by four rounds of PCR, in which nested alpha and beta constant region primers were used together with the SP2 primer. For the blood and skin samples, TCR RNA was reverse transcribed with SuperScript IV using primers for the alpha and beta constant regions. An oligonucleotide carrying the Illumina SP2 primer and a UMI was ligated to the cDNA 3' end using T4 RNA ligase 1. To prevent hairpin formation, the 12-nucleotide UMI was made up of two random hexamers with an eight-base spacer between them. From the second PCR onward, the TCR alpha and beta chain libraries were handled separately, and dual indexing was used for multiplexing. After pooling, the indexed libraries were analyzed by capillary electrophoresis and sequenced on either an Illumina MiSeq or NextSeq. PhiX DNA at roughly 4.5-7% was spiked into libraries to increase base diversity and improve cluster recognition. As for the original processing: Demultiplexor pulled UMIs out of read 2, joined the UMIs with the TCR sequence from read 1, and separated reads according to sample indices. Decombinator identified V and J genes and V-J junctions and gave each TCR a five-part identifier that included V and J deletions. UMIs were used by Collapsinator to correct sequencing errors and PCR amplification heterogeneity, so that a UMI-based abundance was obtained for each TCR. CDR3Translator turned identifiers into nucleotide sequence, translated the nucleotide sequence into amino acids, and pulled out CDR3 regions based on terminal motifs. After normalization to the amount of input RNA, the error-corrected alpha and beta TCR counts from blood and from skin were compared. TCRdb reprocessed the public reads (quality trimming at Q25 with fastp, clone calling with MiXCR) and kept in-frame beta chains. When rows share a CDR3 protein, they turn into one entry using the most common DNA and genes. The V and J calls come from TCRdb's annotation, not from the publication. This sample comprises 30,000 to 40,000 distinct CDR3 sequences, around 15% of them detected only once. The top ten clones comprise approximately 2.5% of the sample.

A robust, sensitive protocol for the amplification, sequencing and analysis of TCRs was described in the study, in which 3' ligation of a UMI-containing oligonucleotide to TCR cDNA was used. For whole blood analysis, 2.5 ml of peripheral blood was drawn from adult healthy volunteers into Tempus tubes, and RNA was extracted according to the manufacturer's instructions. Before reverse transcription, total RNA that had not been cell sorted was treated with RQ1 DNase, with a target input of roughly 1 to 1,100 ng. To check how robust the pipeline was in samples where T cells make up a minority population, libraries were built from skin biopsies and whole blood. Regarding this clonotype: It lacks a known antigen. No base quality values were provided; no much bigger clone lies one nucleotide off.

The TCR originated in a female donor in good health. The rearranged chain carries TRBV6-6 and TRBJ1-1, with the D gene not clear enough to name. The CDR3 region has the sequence CASSYRVALNTEAFF. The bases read TGTGCCAGCAGTTACCGGGTGGCACTGAACACTGAAGCTTTCTTT.